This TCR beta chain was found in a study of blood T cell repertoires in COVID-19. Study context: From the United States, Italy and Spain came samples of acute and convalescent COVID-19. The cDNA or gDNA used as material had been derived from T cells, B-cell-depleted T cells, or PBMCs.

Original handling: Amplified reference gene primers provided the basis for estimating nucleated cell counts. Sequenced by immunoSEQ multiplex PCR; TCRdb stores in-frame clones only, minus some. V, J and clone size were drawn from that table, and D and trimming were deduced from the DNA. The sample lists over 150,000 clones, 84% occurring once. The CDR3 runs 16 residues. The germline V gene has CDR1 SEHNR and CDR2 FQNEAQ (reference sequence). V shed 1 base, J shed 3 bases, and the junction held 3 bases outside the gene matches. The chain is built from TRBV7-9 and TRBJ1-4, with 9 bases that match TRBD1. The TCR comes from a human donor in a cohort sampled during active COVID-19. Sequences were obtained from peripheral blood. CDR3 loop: CASSLGQGGANEKLFF. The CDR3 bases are TGTGCCAGCAGCTTAGGACAGGGGGGAGCTAATGAAAAACTGTTTTTT.